This TCR beta chain was identified during a study of beta chain features in type 1 diabetes. Study-level points and caveats: No resolution was reached here on whether HLA type influences TCRB rearrangement.

Sorting that relied on CD45RO/CCR7/CD25/CD127/CD95/CD27 yielded CD4+ naive, central memory, regulatory and stem cell-like memory cells. Reverse transcribing all isolated RNA meant expressed TCRB transcripts were sequenced. Naive, central memory and regulatory T cell samples averaged about 3.57 million reads. Method: immunoSEQ multiplex PCR; TCRdb's copy keeps in-frame clones and lacks some. In the table there are roughly 400,000 clones, roughly 16% of which are singletons. The CDR3 runs to 15 residues. Germline CDR1 SGHAT, CDR2 FQDESV (reference sequence). V was pared by 2 bases and J by 3 bases, with 6 bases of the junction left unmatched. Remarks on this clone: Its specificity is not known.

Sequenced sample: naive CD4+ T cells from blood. This TCR was sampled from a woman under 30 in good health. V usage is TRBV11-1 and J usage is TRBJ2-5; 7 bases line up with TRBD2. The chain's CDR3 is CASSLRASGKETQYF. The CDR3 region has the DNA TGTGCCAGCAGCTTAAGGGCTAGCGGAAAAGAGACCCAGTACTTC.